This paragraph reports one TCR beta chain. This receptor's antigen is unknown. One base away there is no much larger clone; base qualities are not given. The data derive from a study of blood T cell repertoires in COVID-19 (dated by TCRdb to between 2020 and 2021). For context, the study as a whole: Collaborator samples came from the United States, Italy and Spain and covered acute and convalescent phases of COVID-19. The sample metadata nearly always contained a de-identified subject ID, COVID-19 status, age in years and sex. Deeply sampled blood TCRbeta repertoires from subjects exposed to, actively infected with, or recovered from COVID-19 were included in the dataset. The samples were drawn from two sources: the first 160 participants of the ongoing ImmuneRACE study, and 950 to 1,500 subjects contributed by 6 global collaborators. A freely available public database, intended as a resource for researchers studying the immune response to SARS-CoV-2, is where the repertoires were released. Where available, HLA class I and class II types were taken from metadata supplied by the sample provider and were not determined by assay-based typing. The prospective study material was composed of cDNA or gDNA derived from T cells, B-cell-depleted T cells, or PBMCs. General conclusions and limits of the study: Clinical and demographic metadata were provided uncurated, with the amount varying by source and participant.

TCRbeta CDR3 regions were amplified from genomic DNA using the immunoSEQ Assay, a bias-controlled multiplex PCR. The paper's processing steps were these. The number of nucleated cells in each sample was estimated from the amplification of reference gene primers within the assay. To quantify the absolute abundance of each unique TCRbeta CDR3 rearrangement, sequence reads were collapsed and filtered. Productive Simpson clonality was computed per sample as the square root of Simpson's diversity index over productive rearrangements. Imported from immuneACCESS, the table was reduced by TCRdb to in-frame sequences with V and J called. These copies leave out some clones; in studies compared against another copy, an unresolved V gene accounts for under half, and the cause of the remainder is not known. V, J and clone size are taken as reported in that table, and D and trimming were inferred from the DNA itself. The sample table contains roughly 160,000 clones; only one count was recorded for roughly nine tenths of them. 0.99% of the sample is taken by the ten largest.

The collaborating institutions used their own protocols to collect whole blood in K2EDTA tubes. For TCRbeta analysis, collaborators shipped samples in one of three forms: frozen whole blood, isolated PBMCs, or DNA extracted from either of those sample types. V has 0 bases trimmed and J has 10 bases trimmed; junction bases matching no gene number 9. From the cysteine up to the phenylalanine, the CDR3 has a length of 15 residues. The only DNA kept is the CDR3, 45 bases in frame from the first base. CDR1 and CDR2 (SGHKS, YYEKEE) derive from the germline V gene (reference sequence). The chain is encoded by TRBV5-5 joined to TRBJ2-1; TRBD2 aligns with 8 central bases. The sequence was collected from a young man with acute or convalescent COVID-19. Sequences were obtained from peripheral blood. The DNA sequence reads TGTGCCAGCAGCTTGGTTACCAGCGGGGGCCGCGAGCAGTTCTTC. This translates into CASSLVTSGGREQFF.